The rows below give T cell receptor beta chains drawn from one sample of a study of OX40 agonist ivuxolimab in advanced cancers. Libraries were prepared by immunoSEQ multiplex PCR; TCRdb keeps only in-frame clonotypes and omits some of them. The sample consists of about 94,000 clones, around 86% of them appearing once. Material: CD4+ or CD8+ T cells sorted from blood, obtained in a trial of the OX40 agonist ivuxolimab. Source of these receptors: an adult with an advanced solid tumor such as melanoma, head and neck, liver or kidney cancer. CDR3s include the opening cysteine and the closing phenylalanine or tryptophan. The D gene is left open where the match is weak. A clone size is listed for some rows: how often the clone was seen (once, few, many), or a class if it is expanded.

V,D,size,J,DNA,CDR3
TRBV15,.,.,TRBJ1-4,TGTGCCACCAGCAGAGATCCTCGGACGGATGAAAAACTGTTTTTT,CATSRDPRTDEKLFF
TRBV7-3,.,.,TRBJ1-1,TGTGCCAGCAGCTTAACCAGGGAGGTCGGTGAAGCTTTCTTT,CASSLTREVGEAFF
TRBV6-5,.,.,TRBJ2-1,TGTGCCAGCAGAAAGACAGCTTACAATGAGCAGTTCTTC,CASRKTAYNEQFF
TRBV5-4,.,.,TRBJ2-1,TGTGCCAGCAGCTTGGGGGGGAGCTCCTACAATGAGCAGTTCTTC,CASSLGGSSYNEQFF
TRBV18,.,.,TRBJ1-1,TGTGCCAGCTCACCGGGGCAGGGACTGAACACTGAAGCTTTCTTT,CASSPGQGLNTEAFF
TRBV15,TRBD2,once,TRBJ2-3,TGTGCCACCAGCAGAGTACAGCGGGGGTCCTCTAGCACAGATACGCAGTATTTT,CATSRVQRGSSSTDTQYF
TRBV27,TRBD2,.,TRBJ2-6,TGTGCCAGCAGTTACGGGGGGGGCTCTGGGGCCAACGTCCTGACTTTC,CASSYGGGSGANVLTF
TRBV10-1,TRBD2,.,TRBJ2-3,TGCGCCAGCAGTCTTTCCTCTAGCGGGGCTACCACAGATACGCAGTATTTT,CASSLSSSGATTDTQYF
TRBV4-3,.,.,TRBJ1-2,TGCGCCAGCAGCCCAGGGGTAACAGCCTATGGCTACACCTTC,CASSPGVTAYGYTF
TRBV5-6,.,.,TRBJ1-4,TGTGCCAGCAGCTTGGTGGGTGGTGAAAAACTGTTTTTT,CASSLVGGEKLFF
TRBV18,TRBD2,.,TRBJ2-7,TGTGCCAGCTCACCACCGCCTAGCGGGTCCTACGAGCAGTACTTC,CASSPPPSGSYEQYF
TRBV6-1,.,.,TRBJ1-5,TGTGCCAGCAGTGAAGCCTATAATCAGCCCCAGCATTTT,CASSEAYNQPQHF
TRBV29-1,.,.,TRBJ2-3,TGCAGCGTTGAAGGAGGGCTTTCCAGCGCCGATACGCAGTATTTT,CSVEGGLSSADTQYF
TRBV29-1,.,once,TRBJ1-4,TGCAGCGTTAGGGGGAGAGGAGAAAAACTGTTTTTT,CSVRGRGEKLFF
TRBV5-6,.,.,TRBJ1-3,TGTGCCAGCAGCTTCGGACGGCCATCTGGAAACACCATATATTTT,CASSFGRPSGNTIYF
TRBV10-3,TRBD1,.,TRBJ2-6,TGTGCCATCCCTGACCAGACAGGGGGCTCTGGGGCCAACGTCCTGACTTTC,CAIPDQTGGSGANVLTF
TRBV2,TRBD1,few,TRBJ2-4,TGTGCCAGCAGCTTTGACAGGGGAAAAAACATTCAGTACTTC,CASSFDRGKNIQYF
TRBV5-4,TRBD1,.,TRBJ1-2,TGTGCCAGCCGAACGGACAGGGGGCGAGACGGCTACACCTTC,CASRTDRGRDGYTF
TRBV5-1,TRBD1,.,TRBJ1-1,TGCGCCAGCAGTCCTCGACCGACAGGGAGGGGAACTGAAGCTTTCTTT,CASSPRPTGRGTEAFF
TRBV11-2,.,.,TRBJ1-2,TGTGCCAGCAGCTTGGCCAGGGGCGCCTATGGCTACACCTTC,CASSLARGAYGYTF
TRBV20-1,.,.,TRBJ2-7,TGCAGTGGCCAGACTAGCTACGAGCAGTACTTC,CSGQTSYEQYF
TRBV2,.,.,TRBJ1-6,TGTGCCAGCAAAACTGGGGGCGTAACGGGATCACCCCTCCACTTT,CASKTGGVTGSPLHF
TRBV30,.,.,TRBJ2-2,TGTGCCTGGAGTCAGGGGGGGGCCGGGGAGCTGTTTTTT,CAWSQGGAGELFF
TRBV9,TRBD2,.,TRBJ2-1,TGTGCCAGCAGCCCCCGACTAGCGGGGGGCCATGAGCAGTTCTTC,CASSPRLAGGHEQFF
TRBV18,.,.,TRBJ2-1,TGTGCCAGCTCACCACAAACAGGGATTAGTGAGCAGTTCTTC,CASSPQTGISEQFF
TRBV6-5,.,.,TRBJ1-1,TGTGCCATCGGACAGAATTATAACACTGAAGCTTTCTTT,CAIGQNYNTEAFF
TRBV14,.,.,TRBJ2-7,TGTGCCAGCAGCCAAAGGAATCTAGGGGGAAGCGAGCAGTACTTC,CASSQRNLGGSEQYF
TRBV5-6,TRBD1,.,TRBJ2-4,TGTGCCAGCAGCTTAGGGCTGACAGGGGGCGGGTCCAAAAACATTCAGTACTTC,CASSLGLTGGGSKNIQYF
TRBV7-3,.,.,TRBJ2-3,TGTGCCAGCAGCTTAACGAGGAGTTTGACAGATACGCAGTATTTT,CASSLTRSLTDTQYF